The rows below give T cell receptor beta chains drawn from one sample of a study of T cells in Graves' hyperthyroidism and ophthalmopathy. TCRdb recomputed calls from the multiplex PCR reads with MiXCR, one row per CDR3 protein. The sample has about 480,000 distinct CDR3 sequences, about an eighth seen once; the top ten hold less than 20%. Material for sequencing was blood. These receptor sequences come from a woman aged 18-29 years with Graves' hyperthyroidism. Both conserved end residues are part of each CDR3. A D gene is named only where the DNA matches it firmly. Clone size, where shown, is once, few, many, or a class for clones that have expanded.

clone_size: few; cdr3_length: 16; j_call: TRBJ1-5; v_call: TRBV3-1; d_call: -; cdr3_aa: CASSQEPPTGNQPQHF; cdr3_nt: TGTGCCAGCAGCCAAGAACCCCCCACAGGGAACCAGCCCCAGCATTTT
clone_size: few; cdr3_length: 13; j_call: TRBJ1-5; v_call: TRBV12-3/TRBV12-4; d_call: -; cdr3_aa: CASSRPGHQPQHF; cdr3_nt: TGTGCCAGCAGCCGCCCGGGGCATCAGCCCCAGCATTTT
clone_size: few; cdr3_length: 14; j_call: TRBJ2-1; v_call: TRBV30; d_call: -; cdr3_aa: CAWSGGQGGNEQFF; cdr3_nt: TGTGCCTGGAGCGGGGGGCAGGGGGGCAATGAGCAGTTCTTC
clone_size: -; cdr3_length: 18; j_call: TRBJ2-1; v_call: TRBV7-8; d_call: TRBD2; cdr3_aa: CASSLDPFSSGSAYEQFF; cdr3_nt: TGTGCCAGCAGCTTAGACCCCTTCTCTAGCGGGAGTGCCTACGAGCAGTTCTTC
clone_size: -; cdr3_length: 14; j_call: TRBJ1-1; v_call: TRBV12-5; d_call: -; cdr3_aa: CASGLLPENTEAFF; cdr3_nt: TGTGCTAGTGGTTTGCTGCCAGAAAACACTGAAGCTTTCTTT
clone_size: many; cdr3_length: 14; j_call: TRBJ2-2; v_call: TRBV5-1; d_call: -; cdr3_aa: CASSPTQALGELFF; cdr3_nt: TGCGCCAGCAGCCCCACACAGGCCTTAGGGGAGCTGTTTTTT
clone_size: many; cdr3_length: 15; j_call: TRBJ2-7; v_call: TRBV11-2; d_call: -; cdr3_aa: CASSLRWTDSYEQYF; cdr3_nt: TGTGCCAGCAGCTTAAGATGGACTGACTCCTACGAGCAGTACTTC
clone_size: -; cdr3_length: 13; j_call: TRBJ2-7; v_call: TRBV3-1; d_call: TRBD1; cdr3_aa: CASSLRGPDEQYF; cdr3_nt: TGTGCCAGCAGCCTAAGGGGGCCTGACGAGCAGTACTTC
clone_size: few; cdr3_length: 15; j_call: TRBJ2-2; v_call: TRBV7-3; d_call: -; cdr3_aa: CASSVNGGSTGELFF; cdr3_nt: TGTGCCAGCAGCGTTAACGGGGGCTCCACCGGGGAGCTGTTTTTT
clone_size: many; cdr3_length: 14; j_call: TRBJ1-1; v_call: TRBV30; d_call: TRBD1; cdr3_aa: CAWSPRTGSTEAFF; cdr3_nt: TGTGCCTGGAGTCCCCGGACAGGGAGCACTGAAGCTTTCTTT
clone_size: few; cdr3_length: 12; j_call: TRBJ2-1; v_call: TRBV19; d_call: -; cdr3_aa: CASGRPGNEQFF; cdr3_nt: TGTGCCAGTGGGCGACCGGGAAATGAGCAGTTCTTC
clone_size: -; cdr3_length: 15; j_call: TRBJ1-2; v_call: TRBV3-1; d_call: -; cdr3_aa: CASSQDNGARMGYTF; cdr3_nt: TGTGCCAGCAGCCAAGATAATGGGGCCCGGATGGGCTACACCTTC
clone_size: -; cdr3_length: 11; j_call: TRBJ1-1; v_call: TRBV6-5; d_call: -; cdr3_aa: CASSYLEEAFF; cdr3_nt: TGTGCCAGCAGTTACTTGGAAGAAGCTTTCTTT
clone_size: many; cdr3_length: 13; j_call: TRBJ2-3; v_call: TRBV12-3/TRBV12-4; d_call: -; cdr3_aa: CASSLRMTDTQYF; cdr3_nt: TGTGCCAGCAGTTTAAGGATGACAGATACGCAGTATTTT
clone_size: many; cdr3_length: 13; j_call: TRBJ2-1; v_call: TRBV5-1; d_call: -; cdr3_aa: CASSEGLNNEQFF; cdr3_nt: TGCGCCAGCAGCGAGGGACTCAACAATGAGCAGTTCTTC
clone_size: many; cdr3_length: 18; j_call: TRBJ2-5; v_call: TRBV20-1; d_call: TRBD2; cdr3_aa: CSARDTLGLAGVQETQYF; cdr3_nt: TGCAGTGCTAGAGACACCCTCGGACTAGCGGGCGTACAAGAGACCCAGTACTTC
clone_size: few; cdr3_length: 13; j_call: TRBJ2-7; v_call: TRBV7-9; d_call: -; cdr3_aa: CASSHASGYEQYF; cdr3_nt: TGTGCCAGCAGCCACGCGAGTGGCTACGAGCAGTACTTC
clone_size: many; cdr3_length: 17; j_call: TRBJ2-1; v_call: TRBV27; d_call: -; cdr3_aa: CASSYSLSASSYNEQFF; cdr3_nt: TGTGCCAGCAGTTATTCCCTTAGCGCGAGCTCCTACAATGAGCAGTTCTTC
clone_size: many; cdr3_length: 15; j_call: TRBJ2-1; v_call: TRBV12-3/TRBV12-4; d_call: TRBD2; cdr3_aa: CASSFWSSGNDEQFF; cdr3_nt: TGTGCCAGCAGTTTCTGGTCTAGCGGGAACGATGAGCAGTTCTTC
clone_size: -; cdr3_length: 11; j_call: TRBJ2-7; v_call: TRBV29-1; d_call: -; cdr3_aa: CSARVDYEQYF; cdr3_nt: TGCAGCGCCAGGGTAGACTACGAGCAGTACTTC
clone_size: few; cdr3_length: 16; j_call: TRBJ1-5; v_call: TRBV4-2; d_call: -; cdr3_aa: CASSQEGSYSNQPQHF; cdr3_nt: TGTGCCAGCAGCCAAGAAGGCAGCTATAGCAATCAGCCCCAGCATTTT
clone_size: -; cdr3_length: 16; j_call: TRBJ2-2; v_call: TRBV3-1; d_call: TRBD2; cdr3_aa: CASSQGLASNTGELFF; cdr3_nt: TGTGCCAGCAGCCAAGGACTAGCGTCGAACACCGGGGAGCTGTTTTTT
clone_size: many; cdr3_length: 17; j_call: TRBJ2-1; v_call: TRBV3-1; d_call: TRBD2; cdr3_aa: CASSRDPRTSGRGEQFF; cdr3_nt: TGTGCCAGCAGCCGCGACCCTCGGACTAGCGGGAGGGGTGAGCAGTTCTTC
clone_size: many; cdr3_length: 18; j_call: TRBJ2-3; v_call: TRBV5-8; d_call: TRBD2; cdr3_aa: CASSLVVGVGLAGDTQYF; cdr3_nt: TGTGCCAGCAGCTTGGTTGTCGGGGTAGGACTAGCGGGAGATACGCAGTATTTT
clone_size: many; cdr3_length: 12; j_call: TRBJ2-5; v_call: TRBV6-1; d_call: -; cdr3_aa: CASSALGETQYF; cdr3_nt: TGTGCCAGCAGCGCCCTGGGGGAGACCCAGTACTTC
clone_size: many; cdr3_length: 16; j_call: TRBJ2-1; v_call: TRBV7-2; d_call: -; cdr3_aa: CASSSPLGLLKREQFF; cdr3_nt: TGTGCCAGCAGCTCCCCTTTGGGGCTCCTGAAGAGGGAGCAGTTCTTC
clone_size: many; cdr3_length: 15; j_call: TRBJ2-5; v_call: TRBV18; d_call: -; cdr3_aa: CASSPPGRTGETQYF; cdr3_nt: TGTGCCAGCTCACCACCAGGGCGCACAGGCGAGACCCAGTACTTC
clone_size: many; cdr3_length: 15; j_call: TRBJ2-7; v_call: TRBV11-2; d_call: -; cdr3_aa: CASSSITGASYEQYF; cdr3_nt: TGTGCCAGCAGCTCGATCACTGGGGCATCCTACGAGCAGTACTTC
clone_size: many; cdr3_length: 13; j_call: TRBJ2-4; v_call: TRBV27; d_call: -; cdr3_aa: CASSFSGKNIQYF; cdr3_nt: TGTGCCAGCAGTTTTTCCGGGAAAAACATTCAGTACTTC
clone_size: many; cdr3_length: 14; j_call: TRBJ1-1; v_call: TRBV20-1; d_call: -; cdr3_aa: CSARAPGLDTEAFF; cdr3_nt: TGCAGTGCTAGAGCCCCGGGACTTGACACTGAAGCTTTCTTT
clone_size: many; cdr3_length: 17; j_call: TRBJ1-1; v_call: TRBV30; d_call: TRBD1; cdr3_aa: CAFKKYRTGRSNTEAFF; cdr3_nt: TGTGCCTTCAAAAAATATCGGACAGGGCGGTCAAACACTGAAGCTTTCTTT
clone_size: many; cdr3_length: 12; j_call: TRBJ1-6; v_call: TRBV12-3/TRBV12-4; d_call: -; cdr3_aa: CASSRGGSPLHF; cdr3_nt: TGTGCCAGCTCTCGCGGGGGTTCACCCCTCCACTTT
clone_size: many; cdr3_length: 14; j_call: TRBJ1-1; v_call: TRBV29-1; d_call: -; cdr3_aa: CSVVVAFKNTEAFF; cdr3_nt: TGCAGCGTTGTCGTCGCCTTCAAGAACACTGAAGCTTTCTTT
clone_size: many; cdr3_length: 14; j_call: TRBJ2-7; v_call: TRBV5-6; d_call: -; cdr3_aa: CASNSLGPRVEQYF; cdr3_nt: TGTGCCAGCAACTCATTGGGGCCGCGGGTCGAGCAGTACTTC
clone_size: -; cdr3_length: 14; j_call: TRBJ2-5; v_call: TRBV5-1; d_call: -; cdr3_aa: CASSFLVGGETQYF; cdr3_nt: TGCGCCAGCAGCTTTTTGGTGGGAGGAGAGACCCAGTACTTC
clone_size: many; cdr3_length: 15; j_call: TRBJ2-3; v_call: TRBV7-9; d_call: TRBD1; cdr3_aa: CASSLGDRDTDTQYF; cdr3_nt: TGTGCCAGCAGCTTAGGGGACAGGGACACAGATACGCAGTATTTT
clone_size: few; cdr3_length: 14; j_call: TRBJ1-2; v_call: TRBV5-1; d_call: TRBD1; cdr3_aa: CASSLGDREGGYTF; cdr3_nt: TGCGCCAGCAGCTTGGGGGACAGGGAAGGCGGCTACACCTTC
clone_size: many; cdr3_length: 14; j_call: TRBJ1-1; v_call: TRBV7-3; d_call: TRBD1; cdr3_aa: CASSLIGGTTEAFF; cdr3_nt: TGTGCCAGCAGCTTAATAGGGGGCACCACTGAAGCTTTCTTT
clone_size: many; cdr3_length: 15; j_call: TRBJ2-1; v_call: TRBV14; d_call: TRBD2; cdr3_aa: CASSQMSSGGNEQFF; cdr3_nt: TGTGCCAGCAGCCAAATGTCTAGCGGCGGTAATGAGCAGTTCTTC
clone_size: few; cdr3_length: 14; j_call: TRBJ1-1; v_call: TRBV5-4; d_call: -; cdr3_aa: CASSLIGEYTEAFF; cdr3_nt: TGTGCCAGCAGCTTGATAGGGGAATACACTGAAGCTTTCTTT
clone_size: -; cdr3_length: 13; j_call: TRBJ1-1; v_call: TRBV4-1; d_call: -; cdr3_aa: CASWGSIDTEAFF; cdr3_nt: TGCGCCAGCTGGGGATCGATAGACACTGAAGCTTTCTTT
clone_size: many; cdr3_length: 12; j_call: TRBJ1-5; v_call: TRBV7-3; d_call: -; cdr3_aa: CASSLNGGPQHF; cdr3_nt: TGTGCCAGCAGCTTAAATGGGGGGCCCCAGCATTTT
clone_size: -; cdr3_length: 14; j_call: TRBJ2-5; v_call: TRBV6-1; d_call: -; cdr3_aa: CASRPPGVKETQYF; cdr3_nt: TGTGCCAGCAGACCGCCGGGAGTCAAAGAGACCCAGTACTTC
clone_size: -; cdr3_length: 16; j_call: TRBJ2-1; v_call: TRBV9; d_call: -; cdr3_aa: CASSGRAWGEHNEQFF; cdr3_nt: TGTGCCAGCAGTGGGCGGGCATGGGGTGAACACAATGAGCAGTTCTTC
clone_size: many; cdr3_length: 14; j_call: TRBJ2-7; v_call: TRBV19; d_call: TRBD2; cdr3_aa: CASMGSGTSYEQYF; cdr3_nt: TGTGCCAGTATGGGTAGCGGGACCAGCTACGAGCAGTACTTC
clone_size: few; cdr3_length: 13; j_call: TRBJ2-1; v_call: TRBV30; d_call: TRBD2; cdr3_aa: CAREGLANYEQFF; cdr3_nt: TGTGCCCGAGAAGGACTAGCGAATTATGAGCAGTTCTTC
clone_size: many; cdr3_length: 15; j_call: TRBJ1-4; v_call: TRBV6-1; d_call: -; cdr3_aa: CASNDLGMENEKLFF; cdr3_nt: TGTGCCAGCAACGACCTCGGGATGGAGAATGAAAAACTGTTTTTT
clone_size: many; cdr3_length: 16; j_call: TRBJ1-4; v_call: TRBV12-3/TRBV12-4; d_call: TRBD1; cdr3_aa: CASKRAGTAPNEKLFF; cdr3_nt: TGTGCCAGCAAGCGGGCGGGGACAGCTCCTAATGAAAAACTGTTTTTT
clone_size: few; cdr3_length: 14; j_call: TRBJ1-1; v_call: TRBV11-2; d_call: -; cdr3_aa: CASSPNRRGTGAFF; cdr3_nt: TGTGCCAGCAGCCCGAACCGGCGTGGCACTGGAGCTTTCTTT
clone_size: -; cdr3_length: 12; j_call: TRBJ1-2; v_call: TRBV29-1; d_call: -; cdr3_aa: CSVGGRVYGYTF; cdr3_nt: TGCAGCGTCGGGGGGCGCGTCTATGGCTACACCTTC
clone_size: many; cdr3_length: 12; j_call: TRBJ1-5; v_call: TRBV20-1; d_call: -; cdr3_aa: CSAGAGNQPQHF; cdr3_nt: TGCAGTGCCGGGGCAGGGAATCAGCCCCAGCATTTT
clone_size: -; cdr3_length: 14; j_call: TRBJ2-2; v_call: TRBV30; d_call: -; cdr3_aa: CAWSKGQNTGELFF; cdr3_nt: TGTGCCTGGAGTAAGGGACAGAACACCGGGGAGCTGTTTTTT
clone_size: many; cdr3_length: 16; j_call: TRBJ2-2; v_call: TRBV12-3/TRBV12-4; d_call: TRBD2; cdr3_aa: CASSLGLAERGGELFF; cdr3_nt: TGTGCCAGCAGTTTGGGTCTAGCGGAGAGAGGGGGGGAGCTGTTTTTT
clone_size: -; cdr3_length: 16; j_call: TRBJ1-5; v_call: TRBV19; d_call: -; cdr3_aa: CASSPGRGTPYQPQHF; cdr3_nt: TGTGCCAGTAGTCCCGGAAGGGGGACGCCATATCAGCCCCAGCATTTT
clone_size: -; cdr3_length: 15; j_call: TRBJ2-1; v_call: TRBV19; d_call: TRBD2; cdr3_aa: CASTGTSGANNEQFF; cdr3_nt: TGTGCCAGCACCGGGACTAGCGGGGCCAACAATGAGCAGTTCTTC
clone_size: many; cdr3_length: 15; j_call: TRBJ2-1; v_call: TRBV3-1; d_call: -; cdr3_aa: CASSQSRDPNNEQFF; cdr3_nt: TGTGCCAGCAGCCAGTCCCGGGACCCGAACAATGAGCAGTTCTTC
clone_size: -; cdr3_length: 15; j_call: TRBJ2-7; v_call: TRBV5-1; d_call: TRBD2; cdr3_aa: CASSFQREGSYEQYF; cdr3_nt: TGCGCCAGCAGCTTTCAGCGGGAGGGCTCCTACGAGCAGTACTTC